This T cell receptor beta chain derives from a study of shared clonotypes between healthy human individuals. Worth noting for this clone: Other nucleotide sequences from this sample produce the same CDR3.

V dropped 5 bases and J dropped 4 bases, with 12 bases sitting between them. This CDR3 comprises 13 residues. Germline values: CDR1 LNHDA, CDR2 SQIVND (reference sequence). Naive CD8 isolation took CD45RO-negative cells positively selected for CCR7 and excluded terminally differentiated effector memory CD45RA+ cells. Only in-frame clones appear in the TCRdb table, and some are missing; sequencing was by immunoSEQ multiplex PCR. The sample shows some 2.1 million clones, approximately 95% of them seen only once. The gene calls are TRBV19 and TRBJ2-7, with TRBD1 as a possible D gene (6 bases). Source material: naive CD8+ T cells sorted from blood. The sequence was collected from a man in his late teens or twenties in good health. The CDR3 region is CASSPRTVYEQYF. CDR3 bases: TGTGCCAGTAGTCCCAGGACAGTTTACGAGCAGTACTTC.